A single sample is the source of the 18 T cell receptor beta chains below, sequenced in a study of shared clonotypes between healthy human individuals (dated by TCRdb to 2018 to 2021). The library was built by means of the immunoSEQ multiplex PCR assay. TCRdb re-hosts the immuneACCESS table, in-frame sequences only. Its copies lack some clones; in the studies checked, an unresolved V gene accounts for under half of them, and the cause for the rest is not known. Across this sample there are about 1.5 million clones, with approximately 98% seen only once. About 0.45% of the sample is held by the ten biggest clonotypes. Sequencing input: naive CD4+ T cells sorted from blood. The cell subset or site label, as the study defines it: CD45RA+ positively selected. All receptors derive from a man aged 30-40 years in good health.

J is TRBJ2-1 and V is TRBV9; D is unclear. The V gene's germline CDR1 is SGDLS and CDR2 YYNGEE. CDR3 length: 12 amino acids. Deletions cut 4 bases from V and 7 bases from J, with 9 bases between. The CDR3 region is CASSLSWNEQFF. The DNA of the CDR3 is TGTGCCAGCAGCCTCTCGTGGAATGAGCAGTTCTTC.

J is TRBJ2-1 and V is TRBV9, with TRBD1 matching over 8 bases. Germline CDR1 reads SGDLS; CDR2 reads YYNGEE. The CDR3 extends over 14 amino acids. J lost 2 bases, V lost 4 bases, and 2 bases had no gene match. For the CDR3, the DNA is TGTGCCAGCAGCCAGGACAGGGCCTACAATGAGCAGTTCTTC. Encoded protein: CASSQDRAYNEQFF.

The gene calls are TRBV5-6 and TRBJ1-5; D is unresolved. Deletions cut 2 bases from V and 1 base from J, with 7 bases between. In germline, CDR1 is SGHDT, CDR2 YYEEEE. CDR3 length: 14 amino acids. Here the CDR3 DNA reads TGTGCCAGCAGCTTTCGAGGGAGCAATCAGCCCCAGCATTTT. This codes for CASSFRGSNQPQHF.

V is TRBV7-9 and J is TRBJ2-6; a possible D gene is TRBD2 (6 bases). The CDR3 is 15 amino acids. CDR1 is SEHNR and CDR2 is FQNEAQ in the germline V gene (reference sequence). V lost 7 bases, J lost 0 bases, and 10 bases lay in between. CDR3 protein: CASTLASSGANVLTF. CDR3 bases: TGTGCCAGCACCCTAGCGAGCTCTGGGGCCAACGTCCTGACTTTC.

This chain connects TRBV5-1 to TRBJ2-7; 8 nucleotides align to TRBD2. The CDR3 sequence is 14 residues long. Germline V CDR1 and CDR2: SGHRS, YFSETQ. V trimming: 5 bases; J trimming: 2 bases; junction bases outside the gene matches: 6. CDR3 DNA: TGCGCCAGCAGACTAGCGGAGACTACCTACGAGCAGTACTTC. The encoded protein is CASRLAETTYEQYF. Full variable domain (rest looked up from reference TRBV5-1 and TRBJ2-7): KAGVTQTPRYLIKTRGQQVTLSCSPISGHRSVSWYQQTPGQGLQFLFEYFSETQRNKGNFPGRFSGRQFSNSRSEMNVSTLELGDSALYLCASRLAETTYEQYFGPGTRLTVT.

CDR3 amino acids: CASSYEGYGELFF. The CDR3 DNA follows: TGTGCCAGCAGTTACGAGGGATACGGGGAGCTGTTTTTT. The chain has TRBV6-6 and TRBJ2-2, with a weak D call TRBD2 (5 bases). The V gene's germline CDR1 is MNHNY and CDR2 SVGAGI (reference sequence). The V end lost 2 bases, the J end lost 7 bases, and 8 bases lay between the germline ends. The CDR3 totals 13 residues.

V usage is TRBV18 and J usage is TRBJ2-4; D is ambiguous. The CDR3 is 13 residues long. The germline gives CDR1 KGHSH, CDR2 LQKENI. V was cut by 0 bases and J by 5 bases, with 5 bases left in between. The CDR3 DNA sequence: TGTGCCAGCTCACCACCTCCGGAAAACATTCAGTACTTC. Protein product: CASSPPPENIQYF.

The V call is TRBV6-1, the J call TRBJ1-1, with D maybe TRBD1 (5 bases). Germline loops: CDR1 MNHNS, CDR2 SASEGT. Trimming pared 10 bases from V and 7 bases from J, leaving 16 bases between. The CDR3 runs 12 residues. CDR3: CANKGVEGEAFF. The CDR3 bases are TGTGCCAACAAAGGGGTAGAGGGTGAAGCTTTCTTT.

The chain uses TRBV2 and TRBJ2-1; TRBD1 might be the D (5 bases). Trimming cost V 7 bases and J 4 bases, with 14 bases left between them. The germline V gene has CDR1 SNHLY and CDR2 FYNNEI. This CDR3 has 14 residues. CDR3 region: CASNPTGPYNEQFF. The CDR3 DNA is TGTGCCAGCAACCCCACAGGTCCGTACAATGAGCAGTTCTTC.

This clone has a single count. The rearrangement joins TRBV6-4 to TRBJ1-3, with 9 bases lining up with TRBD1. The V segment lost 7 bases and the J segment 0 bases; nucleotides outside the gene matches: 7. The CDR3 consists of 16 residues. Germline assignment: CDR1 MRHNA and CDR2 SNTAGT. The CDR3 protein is CASNRQGVSSGNTIYF. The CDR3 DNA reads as TGTGCCAGCAACAGACAGGGGGTAAGCTCTGGAAACACCATATATTTT.

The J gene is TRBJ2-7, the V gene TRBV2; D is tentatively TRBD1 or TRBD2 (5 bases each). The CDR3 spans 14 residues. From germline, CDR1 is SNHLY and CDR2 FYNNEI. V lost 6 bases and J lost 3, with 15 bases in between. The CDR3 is CASRTGTLNYEQYF. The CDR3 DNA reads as TGTGCCAGCAGAACCGGGACCTTAAACTACGAGCAGTACTTC.

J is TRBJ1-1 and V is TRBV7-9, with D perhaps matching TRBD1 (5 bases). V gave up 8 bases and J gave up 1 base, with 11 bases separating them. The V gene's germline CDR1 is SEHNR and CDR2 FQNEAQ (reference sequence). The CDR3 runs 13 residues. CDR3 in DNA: TGTGCCAGCGACTTACAGGCGAACACTGAAGCTTTCTTT. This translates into CASDLQANTEAFF. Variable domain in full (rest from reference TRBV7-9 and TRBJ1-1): DTGVSQNPRHKITKRGQNVTFRCDPISEHNRLYWYRQTLGQGPEFLTYFQNEAQLEKSRLLSDRFSAERPKGSFSTLEIQRTEQGDSAMYLCASDLQANTEAFFGQGTRLTVV.

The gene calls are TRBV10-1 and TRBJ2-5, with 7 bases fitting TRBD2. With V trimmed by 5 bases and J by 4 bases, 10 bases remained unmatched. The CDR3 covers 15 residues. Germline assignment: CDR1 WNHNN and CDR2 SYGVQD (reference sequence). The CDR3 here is CASSRGAGVGETQYF. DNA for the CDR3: TGCGCCAGCAGTAGAGGGGCGGGAGTGGGAGAGACCCAGTACTTC.

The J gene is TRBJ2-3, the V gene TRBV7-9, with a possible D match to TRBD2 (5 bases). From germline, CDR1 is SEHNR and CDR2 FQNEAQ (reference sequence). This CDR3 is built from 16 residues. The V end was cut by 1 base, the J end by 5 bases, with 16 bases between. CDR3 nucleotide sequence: TGTGCCAGCAGCTTAGGCTTTGGGCTAGAGGGAGATACGCAGTATTTT. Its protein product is CASSLGFGLEGDTQYF. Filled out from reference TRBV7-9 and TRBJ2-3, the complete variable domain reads DTGVSQNPRHKITKRGQNVTFRCDPISEHNRLYWYRQTLGQGPEFLTYFQNEAQLEKSRLLSDRFSAERPKGSFSTLEIQRTEQGDSAMYLCASSLGFGLEGDTQYFGPGTRLTVL.

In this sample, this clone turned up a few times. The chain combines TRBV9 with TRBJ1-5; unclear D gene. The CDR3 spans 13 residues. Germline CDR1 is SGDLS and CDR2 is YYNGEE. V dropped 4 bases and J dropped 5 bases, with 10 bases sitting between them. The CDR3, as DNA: TGTGCCAGCAGCCGAAATCCCTATCAGCCCCAGCATTTT. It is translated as CASSRNPYQPQHF.

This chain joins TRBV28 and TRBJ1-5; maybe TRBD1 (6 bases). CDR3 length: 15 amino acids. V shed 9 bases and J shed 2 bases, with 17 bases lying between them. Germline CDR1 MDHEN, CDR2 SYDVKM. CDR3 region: CASITGTTRNQPQHF. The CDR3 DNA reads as TGTGCCAGTATAACAGGGACGACTCGCAATCAGCCCCAGCATTTT.

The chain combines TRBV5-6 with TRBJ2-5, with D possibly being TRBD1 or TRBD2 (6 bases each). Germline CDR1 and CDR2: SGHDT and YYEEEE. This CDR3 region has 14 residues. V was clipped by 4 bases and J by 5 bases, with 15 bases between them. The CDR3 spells CASSVGAGWETQYF. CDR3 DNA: TGTGCCAGCAGCGTGGGGGCGGGGTGGGAGACCCAGTACTTC. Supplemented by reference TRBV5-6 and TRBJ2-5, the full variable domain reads DAGVTQSPTHLIKTRGQQVTLRCSPKSGHDTVSWYQQALGQGPQFIFQYYEEEERQRGNFPDRFSGHQFPNYSSELNVNALLLGDSALYLCASSVGAGWETQYFGPGTRLLVL.

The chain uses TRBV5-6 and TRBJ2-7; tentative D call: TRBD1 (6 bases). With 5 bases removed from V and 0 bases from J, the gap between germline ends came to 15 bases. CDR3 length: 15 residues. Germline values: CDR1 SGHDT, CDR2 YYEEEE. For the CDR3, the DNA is TGTGCCAGCAGTCGGACCGGGACAATCTCCTACGAGCAGTACTTC. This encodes CASSRTGTISYEQYF. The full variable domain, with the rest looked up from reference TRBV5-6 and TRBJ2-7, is DAGVTQSPTHLIKTRGQQVTLRCSPKSGHDTVSWYQQALGQGPQFIFQYYEEEERQRGNFPDRFSGHQFPNYSSELNVNALLLGDSALYLCASSRTGTISYEQYFGPGTRLTVT.